These T cell receptor beta chains were read from a single sample in a study of cytomegalovirus exposure and HLA in healthy donors. This table comes from immunoSEQ multiplex PCR, and its TCRdb copy is limited to in-frame clones, with some not included. The data include tens of thousands of clones; the top ten clones carry more than 0.95%. Sequenced: PBMCs. The receptor set was obtained from a woman in her thirties or forties in good health and CMV-seronegative. Both conserved end residues are part of each CDR3. Fields, in order: D gene, V gene, J gene, CDR3 protein, CDR3 DNA. D genes are given only for firm matches.

D gene: NA
V gene: TRBV6-5
J gene: TRBJ1-4
CDR3 protein: CASSSLTGNEKLFF
CDR3 DNA: TGTGCCAGCAGCTCGTTGACAGGTAATGAAAAACTGTTTTTT

D gene: NA
V gene: TRBV7-3
J gene: TRBJ1-1
CDR3 protein: CASSPKGEVRVNTEAFF
CDR3 DNA: TGTGCCAGCAGCCCCAAGGGAGAGGTACGGGTGAACACTGAAGCTTTCTTT

D gene: NA
V gene: TRBV5-1
J gene: TRBJ1-1
CDR3 protein: CASSPLAMNTEAFF
CDR3 DNA: TGCGCCAGCAGCCCCCTTGCGATGAACACTGAAGCTTTCTTT

D gene: NA
V gene: TRBV6-5
J gene: TRBJ2-7
CDR3 protein: CASITPRRNYEQYF
CDR3 DNA: TGTGCCAGCATCACACCCCGGAGGAACTACGAGCAGTACTTC

D gene: TRBD2
V gene: TRBV14
J gene: TRBJ2-1
CDR3 protein: CASSPWTSFFSYNEQFF
CDR3 DNA: TGTGCCAGCAGCCCTTGGACTAGCTTTTTCTCCTACAATGAGCAGTTCTTC

D gene: NA
V gene: TRBV9
J gene: TRBJ1-3
CDR3 protein: CASSVTGKSGNTIYF
CDR3 DNA: TGTGCCAGCAGCGTCACAGGGAAGTCTGGAAACACCATATATTTT

D gene: NA
V gene: TRBV29-1
J gene: TRBJ1-5
CDR3 protein: CSVGQPNQHQHF
CDR3 DNA: TGCAGCGTAGGACAGCCCAATCAGCACCAGCATTTT

D gene: TRBD1
V gene: TRBV7-2
J gene: TRBJ2-2
CDR3 protein: CASSSGGNAGELFF
CDR3 DNA: TGTGCCAGCAGCTCAGGGGGCAACGCCGGGGAGCTGTTTTTT

D gene: TRBD1
V gene: TRBV29-1
J gene: TRBJ1-2
CDR3 protein: CSVVRDSNYGYTF
CDR3 DNA: TGCAGCGTTGTAAGGGACAGCAACTATGGCTACACCTTC

D gene: NA
V gene: TRBV4-1
J gene: TRBJ2-7
CDR3 protein: CASSQDVGPEDEQYF
CDR3 DNA: TGCGCCAGCAGCCAAGATGTCGGCCCCGAGGACGAGCAGTACTTC

D gene: NA
V gene: TRBV2
J gene: TRBJ1-1
CDR3 protein: CASSVVGPFGEAFF
CDR3 DNA: TGTGCCAGCAGTGTGGTTGGGCCTTTTGGCGAAGCTTTCTTT